This is a list of T cell receptor beta chains from one sample in a study of blood T cells in healthy people across ages. TCRdb used MiXCR to reprocess the 5' RACE reads, holding one entry per CDR3 protein. The table includes over 600,000 distinct CDR3 sequences, about half detected once. The sequenced material came from blood. The receptors here all came from a man at least 80 years old in good health. Each CDR3 is given with its conserved first and last residue. D genes are given only for firm matches. Some rows mark clone size as missing; the rest say once, few, many or name a class of expanded clone.

TRBV14,-,TRBJ2-5,-,TGTGCCAGCAGCCAAGTCGGGGAATGGGAGACCCAGTACTTC,CASSQVGEWETQYF
TRBV5-1,-,TRBJ1-1,few,TGCGCCAGCAGCTTATATCCCGGCAACACTGAAGCTTTCTTT,CASSLYPGNTEAFF
TRBV11-2,-,TRBJ2-3,-,TGTGCCAACCGACGGGACACCAACACAGATACGCAGTATTTT,CANRRDTNTDTQYF
TRBV28,-,TRBJ1-4,-,TGTGCCAGCAGTTTACAGCCCGGCGATAGTGAAAAACTGTTTTTT,CASSLQPGDSEKLFF
TRBV29-1,-,TRBJ2-7,few,TGCAGCGTTTTCCAGGGAAGGTTTCCCTACGAGCAGTACTTC,CSVFQGRFPYEQYF
TRBV6-6,TRBD1,TRBJ1-2,-,TGTGCCAGCGCAGGGGGCTCGGTGCGGGGCTACACCTTC,CASAGGSVRGYTF
TRBV11-2,TRBD2,TRBJ2-6,-,TGTGCCAGCAGCTTAGGACTAGCGGGAGGCTACTCTCCTCTTGGGGCCAACGTCCTGACTTTC,CASSLGLAGGYSPLGANVLTF
TRBV7-9,-,TRBJ2-7,-,TGTGCCAGCAGCTCAATTGGCGAGCAGTACTTC,CASSSIGEQYF
TRBV7-2,-,TRBJ2-7,many,TGTGCCAGCAGCTTGTCCGGGAGCCTCGAGCAGTACTTC,CASSLSGSLEQYF
TRBV27,TRBD2,TRBJ2-1,-,TGTGCCAGCAACTACCGACTAGCGGGAAATGAGCAGTTCTTC,CASNYRLAGNEQFF